This TCR beta chain was observed in a study of post-analysis software for immune sequencing data. Background on the study: Some patients lacked subtype; others had relapsing-remitting, secondary progressive or progressive-relapsing disease. General study points: Compared with controls, patients showed significantly lower normalized Chao1 diversity. In patients, TRBV5-6, TRBV5-1 and TRBV20-1 belonged to roughly 5 TRBV segments found more frequently than in controls. Co-batched samples clustered tightly together by F measure.

With respect to this clonotype: Its antigen remains unknown.

With V trimmed by 5 bases and J by 7 bases, 8 bases remained unmatched. The CDR3 is made up of 15 amino acids. The germline V gene has CDR1 LGHDT and CDR2 YNNKEL (reference sequence). Built from TCR beta cDNA, the libraries had unique molecular identifiers in them. MiXCR, applied by TCRdb to the PCR reads, yields one record per CDR3 protein. The top ten hold around an eighth of the sample, which has hundreds of thousands of distinct CDR3 sequences, around 40% seen once. The material sequenced was blood. The chain uses TRBV3-1 and TRBJ2-1, with 10 positions matching TRBD1. The receptor's source is a girl aged 5 to 17 with multiple sclerosis. The CDR3 sequence is CASSSRDRGDNEQFF. The CDR3 nucleotides read TGTGCCAGCAGCTCCCGGGACAGGGGTGATAATGAGCAGTTCTTC.